This T cell receptor (beta chain) was observed in a study of cytomegalovirus exposure and HLA in healthy donors. As for the study in general: As an earlier analysis found, some 170 million T cells yielded about 120 million unique TCR beta sequences.

Findings and caveats of the study: When a later analysis was performed, an Asian-associated ancestry cluster reportedly had fewer N-insertions than the roughly 690-donor mean. CMV antigen specificity of a few CMV-associated chains was confirmed in vitro.

A multiplex PCR was run with 60 Vbeta primers and 13 Jbeta primers. Profiling relied on immunoSEQ multiplex PCR, and the TCRdb table lists in-frame clones only, not all of them. The sample carries about 130,000 clones, 60% to 80% recorded once. This clone appeared a single time. Its antigen is not known. This TCR came from a woman between 45 and 60 years old in good health and CMV-seronegative. Sequenced sample: PBMCs.

The chain's CDR3 is CASSASPTGGANVLTF. CDR3 nucleotides: TGTGCCAGCAGTGCTAGCCCCACGGGGGGGGCCAACGTCCTGACTTTC. The chain uses TRBV2 and TRBJ2-6, with D perhaps matching TRBD2 (5 bases). The germline V gene encodes CDR1 SNHLY and CDR2 FYNNEI. With 4 bases removed from V and 4 bases from J, the gap between germline ends came to 14 bases. CDR3 length: 16 amino acids.